This T cell receptor beta chain was captured in a study of T cell changes during pregnancy in multiple sclerosis. Profiled with immunoSEQ multiplex PCR; TCRdb holds only in-frame clones, not every one. The repertoire holds around 70,000 clones, with around 92% as singletons. This CDR3 is 15 amino acids long. The germline CDR1 and CDR2 sequences are SGHRS and YFSETQ. V was clipped by 0 bases and J by 0 bases, with 9 bases between them. The starting material was peripheral blood, obtained before pregnancy. The sequence was obtained from a female donor with multiple sclerosis, enrolled in a pregnancy study. V gene TRBV5-1 combines with J gene TRBJ2-5, with TRBD1 as a possible D gene (5 bases). The CDR3 loop reads CASSLDRTNQETQYF. CDR3 DNA sequence: TGCGCCAGCAGCTTGGATAGGACAAACCAAGAGACCCAGTACTTC.